The T cell receptor beta chain under discussion was sequenced for a study of blood T cell repertoires in COVID-19. Across the whole study: Two negative PCRs, clearance, or symptom resolution were required of recovered Cohort 3 donors. From T cells, B-cell-depleted T cells, or PBMCs came the material, which was cDNA or gDNA.

Participants had their cohort set by participant-reported clinical history. CDR1 is SGHNT, CDR2 YYREEE, per germline (reference sequence). Trimming at V came to 6 bases and at J to 2 bases, leaving 13 bases not matched to a gene. The CDR3 is 17 amino acids. Per the study methods: The assay estimated nucleated cells by amplifying reference gene primers. Assay: immunoSEQ multiplex PCR; the TCRdb copy retains only in-frame clones and omits some. The V and J calls and the clone size are those of that table, but D and trimming were determined from the DNA. Of over 200,000 clones in the sample, roughly 90% were seen once.

The TCR was taken from a woman aged 45-60 years in a cohort exposed to, infected with or recovered from COVID-19 (not recorded which). Sequencing was performed on PBMCs or T cells enriched from blood (not recorded which). The chain has TRBV5-4 and TRBJ2-5, with 10 positions matching TRBD2. Here the CDR3 DNA reads TGTGCCAGCACCTCTGGTGGGGTAGCGGGGGGACAAGAGACCCAGTACTTC. Its protein is CASTSGGVAGGQETQYF.